The 14 T cell receptor beta chains below come from one sample, sequenced in a study of blood T cells in healthy people across ages. For the second PCR, which ran for 7 to 11 cycles, a sample-barcoded 5' primer and a J-beta primer mix were used. TCRdb called the 5' RACE reads again in MiXCR, with one record for every CDR3 protein. The table has about a million distinct CDR3 sequences, roughly 43% seen once; the top ten hold 13%. Sequenced material: blood. These receptors originate from a man aged 25 to 40 in good health.

The chain recombines TRBV11-2 with TRBJ1-4, with a possible D match to TRBD1 (5 bases). This CDR3 has 17 residues. Per germline, CDR1 SGHAT and CDR2 FQNNGV. The V end lost 1 base, the J end lost 8 bases, and 20 bases lay between the germline ends. The CDR3 loop reads CASSLASGRVPGEKLFF. The CDR3, as DNA: TGTGCCAGCAGCTTAGCTTCAGGGAGGGTCCCCGGAGAAAAACTGTTTTTT.

This clonotype has only a few counts. This sequence joins TRBV12-3 or TRBV12-4 and TRBJ1-2; D gene unclear. V was trimmed by 3 bases and J by 1 base, leaving 12 bases between them. The length of the CDR3 is 15 residues. The chain's CDR3 is CASSFIRELNYGYTF. The DNA of the CDR3 is TGTGCCAGCAGTTTTATCCGGGAACTTAACTATGGCTACACCTTC.

J is TRBJ2-1 and V is TRBV3-1; D unclear. The J call may be mistaken, given a closer DNA end match to TRBJ2-7. Germline CDR1 and CDR2: LGHDT and YNNKEL (reference sequence). This CDR3 is built from 13 residues. CDR3 protein: CASSLGRYNEQYF. Written as DNA, the CDR3 is TGTGCCAGCAGCCTTGGACGGTACAATGAGCAGTACTTC.

V usage is TRBV28 and J usage is TRBJ2-2, with a possible D match to TRBD1 (5 bases). Germline CDR1 is MDHEN and CDR2 is SYDVKM. The V and J ends lost 3 bases and 6 bases respectively, with 17 bases between them. This CDR3 region has 16 residues. CDR3 sequence: CASSFLGAGMAGELFF. The CDR3 nucleotides read TGTGCCAGCAGTTTTCTTGGGGCAGGGATGGCCGGGGAGCTGTTTTTT.

The table lists this clonotype with a few counts. The J gene is TRBJ2-3, the V gene TRBV6-6; maybe TRBD2 (5 bases). V was pared by 10 bases and J by 4 bases, with 15 bases between. The CDR3 covers 13 residues. Germline lookup yields CDR1 MNHNY and CDR2 SVGAGI (reference sequence). Here the CDR3 reads CATSSRAADTQYF. Here the CDR3 DNA reads TGTGCCACCTCGTCGAGGGCCGCAGATACGCAGTATTTT.

A few counts support this clonotype. V and J are TRBV6-2 or TRBV6-3 and TRBJ2-1; D perhaps matches TRBD1 (5 bases). The V gene lost 2 bases and the J gene lost 2 bases, with 10 bases spanning the gap. Germline V gene data show CDR1 as MNHEY and CDR2 as SVGEGT. The length of the CDR3 is 15 residues. DNA for the CDR3: TGTGCCAGCAGTTACAGGGCAGGGACCTACAATGAGCAGTTCTTC. As protein: CASSYRAGTYNEQFF.

CDR3 loop: CSARPPGEGFEQYF. The CDR3, as DNA: TGCAGTGCTAGACCTCCAGGGGAAGGATTCGAGCAGTACTTC. This chain links TRBV20-1 with TRBJ2-7; weak D call: TRBD1 (6 bases). The germline V gene encodes CDR1 DFQATT and CDR2 SNEGSKA (reference sequence). This CDR3 is 14 amino acids long. V lost 2 bases, J lost 6 bases, and 17 bases lay in between.

The table lists this clonotype with a few counts. The chain employs TRBV2 and TRBJ2-1; a possible D gene is TRBD1 (7 bases). Germline-derived CDR1 and CDR2 are SNHLY and FYNNEI. V was clipped by 8 bases and J by 0 bases, with 14 bases between them. The CDR3 is 15 amino acids. The CDR3 is CASGEDRSSYNEQFF. The CDR3 coding sequence is TGTGCCAGCGGGGAGGACAGGAGCTCCTACAATGAGCAGTTCTTC.

J is TRBJ2-7 and V is TRBV6-5; 8 bases fit TRBD2. CDR1 is MNHEY and CDR2 is SVGAGI in the germline V gene. V lost 0 bases to trimming and J lost 5 bases; unmatched junction nucleotides: 3. This CDR3 is 14 amino acids long. CDR3 sequence reads: CASSYSSGGDEQYF. Here the CDR3 DNA reads TGTGCCAGCAGTTACTCTTCGGGAGGGGACGAGCAGTACTTC.

The rearrangement uses TRBV29-1 and TRBJ2-1, with a possible D match to TRBD2 (5 bases). The CDR3 is made up of 14 amino acids. The V and J ends lost 5 bases and 0 bases respectively, with 11 bases between them. Germline V gene lookup returns CDR1 SQVTM and CDR2 ANQGSEA. The CDR3 nucleotides read TGCAGCGTTTCAGTGGCGGGCTCCTACAATGAGCAGTTCTTC. Its protein product is CSVSVAGSYNEQFF.

This chain uses TRBV6-2 or TRBV6-3 with TRBJ2-5, with TRBD1 identical over 7 bases. This CDR3 has 14 residues. The V and J ends lost 5 bases and 5 bases, in that order; junction bases with no gene match: 8. The V gene's germline CDR1 is MNHEY and CDR2 SVGEGT. The DNA for the CDR3 is TGTGCCAGCAGTCCGGGACAGAGAGGGGAGACCCAGTACTTC. This sequence encodes CASSPGQRGETQYF.

The count of this clonotype is one. This chain joins TRBV20-1 and TRBJ1-5; D is perhaps TRBD1 (6 bases). Germline loops: CDR1 DFQATT, CDR2 SNEGSKA (reference sequence). The germline V and J ends were trimmed by 5 bases and 4 bases, with 15 bases remaining between them. This CDR3 contains 14 residues. CDR3 sequence (DNA): TGCAGTGCTCAGGGGACGGAGTTTAATCAGCCCCAGCATTTT. Translated: CSAQGTEFNQPQHF.

This clonotype was recorded a few times. The chain combines TRBV20-1 with TRBJ2-7; tentatively, D is TRBD1 or TRBD2 (5 bases each). Between the trimmed V and J ends, which lost 6 bases and 2 bases, there was a span of 11 bases. This CDR3 is 12 amino acids long. The germline gives CDR1 DFQATT, CDR2 SNEGSKA (reference sequence). The CDR3 region has the DNA TGCAGTGCAAGAAGGGACCCCTACGAGCAGTACTTC. Amino acids: CSARRDPYEQYF.

The chain combines TRBV27 with TRBJ2-7; D is unresolved. The V and J ends lost 10 bases and 2 bases respectively, with 18 bases between them. This CDR3 has 14 amino acids. Germline V lookup: CDR1 MNHEY, CDR2 SMNVEV (reference sequence). DNA for the CDR3: TGTGCCACCGGACCATCAGAGGTCCCCTACGAGCAGTACTTC. Its protein product is CATGPSEVPYEQYF.